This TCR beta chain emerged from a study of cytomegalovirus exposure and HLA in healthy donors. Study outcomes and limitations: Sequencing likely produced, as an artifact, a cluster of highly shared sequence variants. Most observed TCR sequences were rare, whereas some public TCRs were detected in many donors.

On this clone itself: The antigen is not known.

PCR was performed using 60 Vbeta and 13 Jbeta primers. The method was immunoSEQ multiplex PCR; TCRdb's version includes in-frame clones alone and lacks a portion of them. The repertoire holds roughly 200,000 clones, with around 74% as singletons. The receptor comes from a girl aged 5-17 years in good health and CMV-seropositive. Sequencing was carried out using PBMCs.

The CDR3 protein is CASSIGTMNTEAFF. The CDR3 DNA sequence: TGTGCCAGCAGTATAGGGACAATGAACACTGAAGCTTTCTTT. The chain joins TRBV6-5 to TRBJ1-1; a possible D gene is TRBD1 (6 bases). The germline V gene encodes CDR1 MNHEY and CDR2 SVGAGI. This CDR3 comprises 14 residues. The ends were cut back, 5 bases at V and 0 bases at J, with 10 bases in the middle.